This passage covers 14 T cell receptor beta chains from one sample sequenced in a study of T cell changes during pregnancy in multiple sclerosis. Generated by immunoSEQ multiplex PCR, the TCRdb table keeps only in-frame clones and is missing some. Counted here are around 60,000 clones, just over 90% occurring once; the ten biggest clones make up 0.36%. The input for sequencing was CD4+ T cells from peripheral blood mononuclear cells, taken before pregnancy. These receptors came from a female donor with multiple sclerosis, enrolled in a pregnancy study.

There are a few counts of this clone. This rearrangement joins TRBV6-5 to TRBJ1-2, with 8 bases fitting TRBD1. Per the germline V gene, CDR1 is MNHEY and CDR2 is SVGAGI. This CDR3 is built from 15 residues. V gave up 6 bases and J gave up 6 bases; unmatched junction bases: 12. CDR3 coding DNA: TGTGCCAGCAGCCGCTTCCAGGGGGCGTCAAATGGCTACACCTTC. Translating gives CASSRFQGASNGYTF.

The J gene is TRBJ1-1, the V gene TRBV7-8; D is possibly TRBD1 (6 bases). Germline CDR1 reads SGHVS; CDR2 reads FQNEAQ. This CDR3 spans 14 amino acids. Trimming left V 5 bases short and J 1 base short, with 11 bases between. The CDR3 is CASSRFRGNTEAFF. CDR3 coding DNA: TGTGCCAGCAGCCGTTTCAGGGGGAACACTGAAGCTTTCTTT.

V gene TRBV9 combines with J gene TRBJ2-1; D might be TRBD2 (6 bases). Trimming pared 4 bases from V and 6 bases from J, leaving 17 bases between. There are 15 residues in the CDR3. CDR1 is SGDLS, CDR2 YYNGEE, per germline. The CDR3 protein is CASSLLPGTPNEQFF. In DNA, the CDR3 is TGTGCCAGCAGCCTTCTCCCCGGGACTCCCAATGAGCAGTTCTTC.

This chain uses TRBV7-9 with TRBJ1-1; D not certain. The CDR3 is made up of 14 amino acids. The V and J ends lost 1 base and 4 bases respectively, with 10 bases between them. Germline V gives CDR1 SEHNR, CDR2 FQNEAQ (reference sequence). Written as DNA, the CDR3 is TGTGCCAGCAGCTTAGGCTCCCCGAGCACTGAAGCTTTCTTT. The encoded protein is CASSLGSPSTEAFF.

The chain joins TRBV27 to TRBJ2-2; 10 bases align to TRBD2. The J segment lost 3 bases and the V segment lost 5 bases, leaving 3 bases of the junction unmatched. The CDR3 totals 15 residues. Germline V lookup: CDR1 MNHEY, CDR2 SMNVEV (reference sequence). The CDR3 protein is CASSVLAGDTGELFF. The CDR3 region has the DNA TGTGCCAGCAGTGTCCTAGCGGGAGACACCGGGGAGCTGTTTTTT.

The chain recombines TRBV5-6 with TRBJ1-5; 8 bases fit TRBD1. The CDR3 spans 17 residues. V trimming: 4 bases; J trimming: 2 bases; junction bases outside the gene matches: 11. CDR1 is SGHDT, CDR2 YYEEEE, per germline. The CDR3 protein is CASSGSGTGARNQPQHF. The DNA of the CDR3 is TGTGCCAGCAGCGGCTCCGGGACAGGTGCCCGCAATCAGCCCCAGCATTTT.

This clone was counted once. The chain links TRBV6-5 to TRBJ2-2; TRBD2 matches 11 bases. Germline lookup yields CDR1 MNHEY and CDR2 SVGAGI. Trimming cost V 2 bases and J 6 bases; bases outside gene matches: 5. The CDR3 is 16 amino acids. CDR3 DNA: TGTGCCAGCAGTTACCTAACTAGCGGGAGACCCGGGGAGCTGTTTTTT. As protein: CASSYLTSGRPGELFF.

As DNA, the CDR3 is TGTGCCAGCAGTGAAGTTACAGGGGGAAGCTATGGCTACACCTTC. This encodes CASSEVTGGSYGYTF. V gene TRBV6-1 combines with J gene TRBJ1-2; the match to TRBD1 covers 8 bases. The CDR3 is 15 amino acids. Germline V gives CDR1 MNHNS, CDR2 SASEGT. V dropped 1 base and J dropped 4; count of bases not matched to a gene: 5.

This rearrangement joins TRBV15 to TRBJ1-2; D is unclear. Germline V gives CDR1 LNHNV, CDR2 YYDKDF (reference sequence). Between the trimmed V and J ends, which lost 0 bases and 8 bases, there was a span of 16 bases. This CDR3 region has 15 residues. The CDR3 bases are TGTGCCACCAGCAGAGATGAGATAGGAGGGCGGGGCTACACCTTC. It encodes CATSRDEIGGRGYTF.

The chain couples TRBV28 to TRBJ2-3, with TRBD2 matching over 8 bases. V lost 5 bases to trimming and J lost 3 bases; unmatched junction nucleotides: 7. The CDR3 length is 15 residues. Germline CDR1 reads MDHEN; CDR2 reads SYDVKM. The CDR3, as DNA: TGTGCCAGCAGTGCCATCGGGGGGGCGACAGATACGCAGTATTTT. It is translated as CASSAIGGATDTQYF.

This clone was counted once. CDR3 sequence reads: CASSEGTRNTGELFF. Here the CDR3 DNA reads TGTGCCAGCAGCGAGGGGACAAGGAACACCGGGGAGCTGTTTTTT. The chain couples TRBV7-2 to TRBJ2-2; possibly TRBD1 for D (6 bases). Germline CDR1 and CDR2: SGHTA and FQGNSA. The CDR3 is made up of 15 amino acids. V shed 5 bases and J shed 1 base, with 11 bases lying between them.

As DNA, the CDR3 is TGTGCCAGCAGCTCAGGACTAGCGGGACCTAACACCGGGGAGCTGTTTTTT. Translating it yields CASSSGLAGPNTGELFF. This chain uses TRBV11-3 with TRBJ2-2; 12 nucleotides line up with TRBD2. The CDR3 spans 17 residues. V gave up 4 bases and J gave up 2 bases; unmatched junction bases: 5. The germline CDR1 and CDR2 sequences are SGHNT and YENEEA.

This clone occurred once. The rearrangement joins TRBV6-6 to TRBJ2-7; 7 nucleotides align to TRBD1. V lost 2 bases to trimming and J lost 6 bases; unmatched junction nucleotides: 4. The CDR3 extends over 13 amino acids. The germline CDR1 and CDR2 sequences are MNHNY and SVGAGI (reference sequence). Written as DNA, the CDR3 is TGTGCCAGCAGTTACACCCGGACAGGCGAGCAGTACTTC. Protein: CASSYTRTGEQYF.

The genes are TRBV4-2 and TRBJ2-2; 11 positions match TRBD2. In germline, CDR1 is LGHNA, CDR2 YNFKEQ. CDR3 size: 16 residues. V gave up 10 bases and J gave up 0 bases; unmatched junction bases: 7. The CDR3 sequence: CATALAGGSNTGELFF. In nucleotides, the CDR3 is TGTGCCACCGCGCTAGCGGGAGGTTCGAACACCGGGGAGCTGTTTTTT.